The clone carrying this TCR beta chain was picked up one time. Its target is not known. The data are from a study of blood T cell dynamics during melanoma immunotherapy. The wider study: Patients with metastatic melanoma got pembrolizumab or nivolumab-ipilimumab as first-line care.

Each bulk PBMC sample had 300 to 400 ng DNA loaded. Using immunoSEQ multiplex PCR, the repertoire was profiled, and TCRdb retains in-frame clones only, with some absent. The sample records some 10,000 clones, 65% to 90% being singletons. The CDR3 sequence is 14 residues long. V lost 7 bases to trimming and J lost 6 bases, with 15 bases between them. Germline CDR1 reads MGHDK; CDR2 reads SYGVNS. Specified time point: pre-treatment baseline. Disease control meant complete response, partial response or stable disease at 12 weeks. The study's findings and limits: Whether repertoire-driving clones were melanoma-specific could not be determined.

This receptor was obtained from a human donor with melanoma. The sequencing here drew on blood, taken from a patient treated with checkpoint blockade. V usage is TRBV25-1 and J usage is TRBJ2-2, with D perhaps matching TRBD1 (8 bases). The CDR3 region has the DNA TGTGCCAGCAACGGACAGGGAGGGGCCGGGGAGCTGTTTTTT. It is translated as CASNGQGGAGELFF.